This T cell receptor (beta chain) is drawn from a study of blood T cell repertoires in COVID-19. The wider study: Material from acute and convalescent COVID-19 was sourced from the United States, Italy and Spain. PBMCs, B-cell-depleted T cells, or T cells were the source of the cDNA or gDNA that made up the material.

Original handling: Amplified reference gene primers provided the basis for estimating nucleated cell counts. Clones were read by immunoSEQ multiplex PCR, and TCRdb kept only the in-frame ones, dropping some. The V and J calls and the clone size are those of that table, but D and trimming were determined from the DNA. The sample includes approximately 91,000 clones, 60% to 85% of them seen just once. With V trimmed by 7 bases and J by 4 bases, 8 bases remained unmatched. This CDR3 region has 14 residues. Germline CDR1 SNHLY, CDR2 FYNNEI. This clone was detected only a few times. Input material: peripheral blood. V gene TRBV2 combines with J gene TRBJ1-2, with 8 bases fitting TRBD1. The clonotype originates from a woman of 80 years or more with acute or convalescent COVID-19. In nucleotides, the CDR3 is TGTGCCAGCATCCCGGACAGGGCGCTCTATGGCTACACCTTC. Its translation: CASIPDRALYGYTF.